This T cell receptor beta chain was captured by sequencing in a study of blood T cell repertoires in COVID-19. Study as a whole: Collection of acute and convalescent COVID-19 samples took place in the United States, Italy and Spain. Sources were T cells, B-cell-depleted T cells, or PBMCs; the material itself was cDNA or gDNA.

Authors' processing steps: Nucleated cell number was recorded as an estimate derived from reference gene primer amplification. Profiled with immunoSEQ multiplex PCR; TCRdb holds only in-frame clones, not every one. Clone size and the V and J calls come from that table; the DNA yielded D and trimming. Counted here are fewer than 250,000 clones, about 87% occurring once; the ten biggest clones make up approximately 1.7%. The CDR3 is 15 residues long. Looked up from germline, CDR1 is SGHRS and CDR2 is YFSETQ. The ends were cut back, 0 bases at V and 3 bases at J, with 9 bases in the middle. Sequences were obtained from peripheral blood. This clonotype was sampled from a man between 65 and 80 years old with acute or convalescent COVID-19. The rearrangement joins TRBV5-1 to TRBJ2-2; tentative D call: TRBD2 (6 bases). The CDR3 sequence: CASSLVAGYTGELFF. CDR3 DNA: TGCGCCAGCAGCTTGGTTGCGGGGTACACCGGGGAGCTGTTTTTT.